A selection of T cell receptor beta chains follows, all from one sample in a study of blood T cell repertoires in COVID-19. Sequenced by immunoSEQ multiplex PCR; TCRdb stores in-frame clones only, minus some. The data contain a few hundred thousand clones, around 80% of them singletons. Sequenced sample: peripheral blood. The receptor set was obtained from a human donor in a cohort sampled during active COVID-19. The CDR3 runs from the conserved cysteine through the conserved F or W. The size of a clone is reported for some rows only, either as once, few or many, or as a class for expanded clones.

len,v_gene,abundance,j_gene,CDR3aa
15,TRBV5-1,.,TRBJ1-2,CASSLVLGAKTGYTF
15,TRBV4-2,.,TRBJ2-1,CASSQRTSGRNEQFF
21,TRBV18,.,TRBJ2-2,CASSRLSLAPGAGGPTGELFF
15,TRBV5-1,.,TRBJ2-5,CASSLALSTIETQYF
19,TRBV10-3,.,TRBJ2-3,CAISESSSLIFGGTDTQYF
15,TRBV3-1/TRBV3-2,.,TRBJ2-7,CASSPYITGAYEQYF
16,TRBV27,.,TRBJ2-1,CASSESGTDMYNEQFF
14,TRBV28,.,TRBJ2-7,CASSLEGTPYEQYF
15,TRBV27,.,TRBJ2-1,CASSISGRTYNEQFF
15,TRBV19,.,TRBJ1-4,CASSTGTGSNEKLFF
15,TRBV28,.,TRBJ2-7,CASSSPGTGAYEQYF
11,TRBV6-6,.,TRBJ2-5,CASSLQETQYF
18,TRBV27,.,TRBJ2-1,CASTSTGTSGSVRNEQFF
13,TRBV30,.,TRBJ1-1,CAWRPGGWGEAFF
13,TRBV5-1,.,TRBJ2-5,CASSTQGEETQYF
16,TRBV4-1,.,TRBJ2-5,CASSQSLGLLQETQYF
15,TRBV6-6,.,TRBJ1-1,CASIRRGGKNTEAFF
15,TRBV28,.,TRBJ1-2,CASSGPGQGTSGYTF
14,TRBV30,.,TRBJ2-7,CAWSAGRGYYEQYF
16,TRBV28,.,TRBJ2-7,CASSSPSGTGDREQYF
13,TRBV5-1,few,TRBJ1-6,CASRGGVDSPLHF
12,TRBV10-3,.,TRBJ1-1,CAISAYGTGVFF
14,TRBV24-1,.,TRBJ2-7,CATSHGQNYYEQYF
15,TRBV5-1,.,TRBJ2-3,CASTPTGASTDTQYF
15,TRBV6-6,.,TRBJ2-5,CASSYSVGVEETQYF
18,TRBV3-1/TRBV3-2,.,TRBJ1-2,CASSQDYGQGVANYGYTF
12,TRBV7-9,.,TRBJ1-3,CASSSTGNTIYF
15,TRBV27,.,TRBJ1-2,CASSFTGSAMRGYTF
13,TRBV18,few,TRBJ2-7,CASSPSGLPEQYF